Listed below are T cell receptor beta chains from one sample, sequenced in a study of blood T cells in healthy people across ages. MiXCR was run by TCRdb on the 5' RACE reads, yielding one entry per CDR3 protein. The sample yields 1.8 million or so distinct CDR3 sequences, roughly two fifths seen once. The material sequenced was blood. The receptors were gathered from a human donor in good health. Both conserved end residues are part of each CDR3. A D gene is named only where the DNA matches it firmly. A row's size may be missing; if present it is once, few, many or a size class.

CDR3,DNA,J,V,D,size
CASSLGPRAGEFRETQYF,TGTGCCAGCAGCTTAGGCCCCCGAGCGGGTGAATTTAGAGAGACCCAGTACTTC,TRBJ2-5,TRBV7-9,NA,NA
CASSLRTDGLGGAFF,TGCGCCAGCAGCTTAAGAACGGACGGACTGGGGGGAGCTTTCTTT,TRBJ1-1,TRBV5-1,NA,few
CSAKSGVPNYGYTF,TGCAGTGCCAAATCAGGAGTTCCTAACTATGGCTACACCTTC,TRBJ1-2,TRBV20-1,NA,NA
CASSQGVRTSETQYF,TGTGCCAGCAGCCAAGGGGTAAGGACTTCAGAGACCCAGTACTTC,TRBJ2-5,TRBV3-1,NA,NA
CASRGTREQFF,TGTGCCAGCAGAGGGACTCGTGAGCAGTTCTTC,TRBJ2-1,TRBV6-2/TRBV6-3,NA,NA
CSARMTVQETQYF,TGCAGTGCTAGGATGACGGTACAAGAGACCCAGTACTTC,TRBJ2-5,TRBV20-1,NA,NA
CATSRDLGLANEQFF,TGTGCCACCAGCAGAGATCTGGGTCTGGCCAATGAGCAGTTCTTC,TRBJ2-1,TRBV15,NA,few
CASSQDGRGVGYTF,TGTGCCAGCAGCCAAGATGGGAGGGGCGTTGGCTACACCTTC,TRBJ1-2,TRBV14,NA,few
CSVRGSYEQYF,TGCAGCGTGAGAGGGTCCTACGAGCAGTACTTC,TRBJ2-7,TRBV29-1,NA,many
CASRPTGTGSPYNEQFF,TGTGCCAGCAGACCGACCGGGACAGGGAGCCCCTACAATGAGCAGTTCTTC,TRBJ2-1,TRBV12-3/TRBV12-4,TRBD1,once
CASSQQDRQETQYF,TGTGCCAGCAGCCAACAAGACAGGCAAGAGACCCAGTACTTC,TRBJ2-5,TRBV2,NA,NA
CATSDGRDSSKNEQFF,TGTGCCACCAGTGATGGGAGGGACAGCTCTAAGAATGAGCAGTTCTTC,TRBJ2-1,TRBV24-1,NA,few
CASSLVGGVYGYTF,TGTGCCAGCAGCTTAGTGGGGGGAGTCTATGGCTACACCTTC,TRBJ1-2,TRBV7-2,NA,few
CASSLEPGAEAFF,TGTGCCAGCAGCCTCGAGCCGGGGGCTGAAGCTTTCTTT,TRBJ1-1,TRBV11-2,NA,NA
CASSPIYPYDYGYTF,TGTGCCAGCAGCCCGATCTATCCATATGACTATGGCTACACCTTC,TRBJ1-2,TRBV11-3,NA,few
CSARRGQGTYEQYF,TGCAGTGCTAGGAGGGGACAGGGGACGTACGAGCAGTACTTC,TRBJ2-7,TRBV20-1,TRBD1,NA
CASAPRGNEETQYF,TGTGCCAGCGCTCCGCGGGGTAATGAGGAGACCCAGTACTTC,TRBJ2-5,TRBV6-2/TRBV6-3,NA,NA
CSAIPTGPAFF,TGCAGTGCTATACCCACAGGGCCCGCTTTCTTT,TRBJ1-1,TRBV20-1,NA,few
CASSGLAVGETQYF,TGTGCCAGCAGCGGACTAGCGGTAGGAGAGACCCAGTACTTC,TRBJ2-5,TRBV3-1,TRBD2,NA
CASSAEGDTPYNEQFF,TGTGCCAGCAGCGCAGAGGGGGACACCCCATACAATGAGCAGTTCTTC,TRBJ2-1,TRBV9,NA,few
CSASMDPTQYF,TGCAGTGCTTCGATGGACCCAACCCAGTACTTC,TRBJ2-5,TRBV20-1,NA,NA
CASSRGVGDGYTF,TGTGCCAGCAGCCGCGGGGTCGGGGACGGCTACACCTTC,TRBJ1-2,TRBV7-2,NA,few
CAWSSETRWETQYF,TGTGCCTGGAGTTCCGAGACTAGATGGGAGACCCAGTACTTC,TRBJ2-5,TRBV30,NA,few
CSASPAGAGELFF,TGCAGTGCTAGCCCCGCGGGGGCCGGGGAGCTGTTTTTT,TRBJ2-2,TRBV20-1,TRBD2,once
CASSLAIRGLYGYTF,TGTGCCAGCAGCTTAGCGATCCGGGGCCTCTATGGCTACACCTTC,TRBJ1-2,TRBV7-2,NA,few
CASSADLSETQYF,TGTGCCAGCAGTGCCGACTTGTCAGAGACCCAGTACTTC,TRBJ2-5,TRBV12-3/TRBV12-4,NA,NA
CASSLWSRTDTQYF,TGTGCCAGCAGCTTATGGAGTAGAACAGATACGCAGTATTTT,TRBJ2-3,TRBV7-3,NA,few
CASIKGGEQETQYF,TGTGCCAGCATTAAAGGGGGGGAACAAGAGACCCAGTACTTC,TRBJ2-5,TRBV12-3/TRBV12-4,NA,NA
CASSQALEGKDGYTF,TGCGCCAGCAGCCAGGCACTAGAGGGAAAAGATGGCTACACCTTC,TRBJ1-2,TRBV4-1,NA,few
CASSLQSGTSFSRVYF,TGTGCCAGCAGCCTCCAGTCAGGGACTAGCTTCTCGCGGGTGTACTTC,TRBJ2-7,TRBV7-2,TRBD2,NA
CASSLSGVVVEQYF,TGTGCCAGCAGCCTATCGGGTGTGGTGGTCGAGCAGTACTTC,TRBJ2-7,TRBV14,NA,NA
CASSYGQGKEKLFF,TGCGCCAGCAGCTACGGACAGGGGAAGGAAAAACTGTTTTTT,TRBJ1-4,TRBV5-1,TRBD1,NA
CSARDWGRGGYTF,TGCAGTGCTAGAGATTGGGGACGTGGTGGCTACACCTTC,TRBJ1-2,TRBV20-1,NA,NA
CASSQDQSPYRPQHF,TGCGCCAGCAGCCAAGATCAATCCCCATATCGGCCCCAGCATTTT,TRBJ1-5,TRBV4-1,NA,NA
CASSRQIGVHEQYF,TGTGCCAGCAGCCGCCAAATCGGAGTCCACGAGCAGTACTTC,TRBJ2-7,TRBV9,NA,few
CASSLGMGNTEAFF,TGTGCCAGCAGTTTGGGGATGGGAAACACTGAAGCTTTCTTT,TRBJ1-1,TRBV12-3/TRBV12-4,NA,NA
CAAAPQGTYNEQFF,TGTGCCGCAGCGCCCCAGGGGACCTACAATGAGCAGTTCTTC,TRBJ2-1,TRBV10-3,NA,NA
CSVDLRGSEAFF,TGCAGCGTTGATTTAAGGGGTTCCGAAGCTTTCTTT,TRBJ1-1,TRBV29-1,NA,NA
CASRYRGAETQYF,TGTGCCAGCAGGTACAGGGGGGCAGAGACCCAGTACTTC,TRBJ2-5,TRBV3-1,TRBD1,NA
CASSGGGGWETQYF,TGTGCCAGCAGCGGCGGGGGTGGCTGGGAGACCCAGTACTTC,TRBJ2-5,TRBV9,TRBD2,NA
CASSVRNNQPQHF,TGTGCCAGCAGTGTTCGGAACAATCAGCCCCAGCATTTT,TRBJ1-5,TRBV6-5,NA,NA
CSAELGQLGEKLFF,TGCAGCGCCGAACTCGGACAGCTCGGTGAAAAACTGTTTTTT,TRBJ1-4,TRBV29-1,NA,NA
CASSEYSGQVPTDTQYF,TGCGCCAGCAGTGAGTATTCTGGACAGGTCCCCACAGATACGCAGTATTTT,TRBJ2-3,TRBV10-1,TRBD1,few
CTSTRQGTFQETQYF,TGTACCAGCACCAGACAGGGAACCTTCCAAGAGACCCAGTACTTC,TRBJ2-5,TRBV12-3/TRBV12-4,TRBD1,once
CASSHRAGRVSYEQYF,TGTGCCAGCAGCCATCGGGCAGGGAGGGTCTCCTACGAGCAGTACTTC,TRBJ2-7,TRBV13,TRBD2,NA
CASSHPCGKFF,TGCGCCAGCAGCCACCCCTGCGGCAAATTCTTC,TRBJ2-1,TRBV4-1,NA,NA
CATSRIHNTEAFF,TGTGCCACCAGCAGAATACATAACACTGAAGCTTTCTTT,TRBJ1-1,TRBV15,NA,NA
CASSILAGGLVDTQYF,TGTGCCAGCAGCATTCTAGCGGGGGGGCTAGTAGATACGCAGTATTTT,TRBJ2-3,TRBV7-2,TRBD2,few
CASSPGDGQYF,TGTGCCAGCTCACCAGGGGACGGGCAGTACTTC,TRBJ2-7,TRBV18,NA,NA
CSVEGGEDGYTF,TGCAGCGTTGAGGGGGGGGAGGATGGCTACACCTTC,TRBJ1-2,TRBV29-1,NA,NA
CSAVRIGDLGAFF,TGCAGTGCGGTCAGGATCGGGGATTTGGGAGCTTTCTTT,TRBJ1-1,TRBV20-1,NA,NA
CASISSGTGDGYTF,TGTGCCAGCATCTCATCCGGGACAGGGGATGGCTACACCTTC,TRBJ1-2,TRBV7-9,TRBD1,NA
CASSVQGASQYF,TGTGCCAGCAGCGTACAGGGAGCTTCGCAGTATTTT,TRBJ2-3,TRBV7-6,NA,few
CASSEVLGGDIQYF,TGTGCCAGCAGTGAAGTCCTTGGGGGAGACATTCAGTACTTC,TRBJ2-4,TRBV2,NA,few